This entry lists 8 T cell receptor beta chains sequenced from one sample in a study of beta chain features in type 1 diabetes. The study reverse transcribed the entire isolated RNA, so it sequenced expressed TCRB transcripts. The repertoire was sequenced with immunoSEQ multiplex PCR; TCRdb's copy has only in-frame clones and lacks some. The profile covers under 400,000 clones, with 20% appearing a single time and roughly 0.045% taken by the ten largest. The sample taken for sequencing was naive CD4+ T cells from blood. These receptors were taken from a woman younger than 30 in good health.

CDR3 region: CAWGQGAGYTF. The CDR3 coding sequence is TGTGCCTGGGGACAGGGTGCTGGCTACACCTTC. The genes are TRBV30 and TRBJ1-2; 8 bases are shared with TRBD1. With V trimmed by 5 bases and J by 7 bases, 3 bases remained unmatched. The CDR3 spans 11 residues. Germline loops: CDR1 GTSNPN, CDR2 SVGIG (reference sequence).

This chain joins TRBV19 and TRBJ2-1, with D maybe TRBD2 (6 bases). V lost 3 bases to trimming and J lost 7 bases, with 19 bases between them. CDR1 is LNHDA, CDR2 SQIVND, per germline (reference sequence). The length of the CDR3 is 16 residues. The CDR3 reads CASSIHGGRRMNEQFF. The CDR3 region has the DNA TGTGCCAGTAGTATCCACGGAGGGCGACGTATGAATGAGCAGTTCTTC.

The sample holds a few counts of this clone. This chain joins TRBV2 and TRBJ1-5; D might be TRBD1 (5 bases). Trimming left V 7 bases short and J 5 bases short, with 12 bases between. Germline CDR1 is SNHLY and CDR2 is FYNNEI. The length of the CDR3 is 13 residues. CDR3 loop: CASKSEQDQPQHF. In nucleotides, the CDR3 is TGTGCCAGCAAATCCGAACAGGATCAGCCCCAGCATTTT.

The sample holds a few counts of this clone. V usage is TRBV29-1 and J usage is TRBJ2-3, with a tentative D call TRBD1 (6 bases). CDR1 is SQVTM and CDR2 is ANQGSEA in the germline V gene. This CDR3 spans 14 amino acids. Deletions cut 6 bases from V and 1 base from J, with 14 bases between. This chain's CDR3 is CSVAYRARTDTQYF. CDR3 nucleotides: TGCAGCGTAGCCTACAGGGCCCGCACAGATACGCAGTATTTT.

The V call is TRBV11-2, the J call TRBJ2-7; no clear D gene. The length of the CDR3 is 13 residues. CDR1 and CDR2 from the germline V gene are SGHAT and FQNNGV. Between the trimmed V and J ends, which lost 3 bases and 4 bases, there was a span of 10 bases. CDR3 nucleotides: TGTGCCAGCAGCTTTTTGATGGAGTACGAGCAGTACTTC. The encoded protein is CASSFLMEYEQYF.

CDR3 residues: CASSDQGIGNGYTF. The CDR3, as DNA: TGTGCCAGCAGTGACCAGGGGATTGGTAATGGCTACACCTTC. This sequence joins TRBV2 and TRBJ1-2; TRBD1 is a possible D gene (6 bases). Germline V CDR1 and CDR2: SNHLY, FYNNEI. The CDR3 is 14 amino acids. Trimming shortened V by 3 bases and J by 6 bases, and 14 bases separated the two germline ends. Using reference TRBV2 and TRBJ1-2 for the parts outside the CDR3, the full variable domain is EPEVTQTPSHQVTQMGQEVILRCVPISNHLYFYWYRQILGQKVEFLVSFYNNEISEKSEIFDDQFSVERPDGSNFTLKIRSTKLEDSAMYFCASSDQGIGNGYTFGSGTRLTVV.

This clone was counted between two and nine times. For the CDR3, the DNA is TGTGCCAGCAGCGTAGGGGCAGGGTCAGGTCCGGCTAATGAAAAACTGTTTTTT. This codes for CASSVGAGSGPANEKLFF. V usage is TRBV9 and J usage is TRBJ1-4; tentatively, D is TRBD1 (5 bases). Germline CDR1 and CDR2: SGDLS and YYNGEE. Deletions cut 0 bases from V and 3 bases from J, with 18 bases between. The CDR3 has 18 residues.

This clone was detected only a few times. Other DNA sequences within the sample encode an identical CDR3. This chain joins TRBV30 and TRBJ1-1; D unclear. Germline V lookup: CDR1 GTSNPN, CDR2 SVGIG (reference sequence). This CDR3 has 13 amino acids. With 0 bases removed from V and 1 base from J, the gap between germline ends came to 6 bases. The CDR3 region is CAWSVGGNTEAFF. CDR3 DNA sequence: TGTGCCTGGAGTGTAGGAGGGAACACTGAAGCTTTCTTT.